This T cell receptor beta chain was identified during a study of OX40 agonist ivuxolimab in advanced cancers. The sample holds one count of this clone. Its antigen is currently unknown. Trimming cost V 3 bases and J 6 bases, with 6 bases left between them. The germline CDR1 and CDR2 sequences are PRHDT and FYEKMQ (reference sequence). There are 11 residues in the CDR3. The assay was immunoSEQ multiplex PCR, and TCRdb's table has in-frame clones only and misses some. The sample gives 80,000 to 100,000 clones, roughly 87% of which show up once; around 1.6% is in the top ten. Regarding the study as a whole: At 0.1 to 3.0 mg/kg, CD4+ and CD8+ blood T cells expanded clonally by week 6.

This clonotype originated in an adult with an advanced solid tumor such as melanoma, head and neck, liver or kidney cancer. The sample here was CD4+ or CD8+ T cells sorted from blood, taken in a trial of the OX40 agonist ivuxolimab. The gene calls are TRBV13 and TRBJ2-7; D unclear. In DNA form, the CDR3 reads TGTGCCAGCAGCTTGTTGTTCGAGCAGTACTTC. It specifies CASSLLFEQYF.